This TCR beta chain was recovered during a study of neurological immune-mediated disorders. This clonotype was detected ten times or more. The sample's time point: longitudinal time-point 3. The V end lost 0 bases, the J end lost 5 bases, and 14 bases lay between the germline ends. In germline, CDR1 is SGHRS, CDR2 YFSETQ. CDR3 length equals 15 residues. A single record per CDR3 protein comes from TCRdb applying MiXCR to the 5' RACE reads. Counted here are some 80,000 distinct CDR3 sequences, around 4% occurring once; the ten biggest clones make up 5.7%. The chain is built from TRBV5-1 and TRBJ2-5; D unclear. The source of this sequence is a woman aged 60-75 years with multiple sclerosis. The source material was PBMCs. The CDR3 sequence is CASSLEFARRETQYF. DNA for the CDR3: TGCGCCAGCAGCTTGGAGTTTGCACGGCGGGAGACCCAGTACTTC.